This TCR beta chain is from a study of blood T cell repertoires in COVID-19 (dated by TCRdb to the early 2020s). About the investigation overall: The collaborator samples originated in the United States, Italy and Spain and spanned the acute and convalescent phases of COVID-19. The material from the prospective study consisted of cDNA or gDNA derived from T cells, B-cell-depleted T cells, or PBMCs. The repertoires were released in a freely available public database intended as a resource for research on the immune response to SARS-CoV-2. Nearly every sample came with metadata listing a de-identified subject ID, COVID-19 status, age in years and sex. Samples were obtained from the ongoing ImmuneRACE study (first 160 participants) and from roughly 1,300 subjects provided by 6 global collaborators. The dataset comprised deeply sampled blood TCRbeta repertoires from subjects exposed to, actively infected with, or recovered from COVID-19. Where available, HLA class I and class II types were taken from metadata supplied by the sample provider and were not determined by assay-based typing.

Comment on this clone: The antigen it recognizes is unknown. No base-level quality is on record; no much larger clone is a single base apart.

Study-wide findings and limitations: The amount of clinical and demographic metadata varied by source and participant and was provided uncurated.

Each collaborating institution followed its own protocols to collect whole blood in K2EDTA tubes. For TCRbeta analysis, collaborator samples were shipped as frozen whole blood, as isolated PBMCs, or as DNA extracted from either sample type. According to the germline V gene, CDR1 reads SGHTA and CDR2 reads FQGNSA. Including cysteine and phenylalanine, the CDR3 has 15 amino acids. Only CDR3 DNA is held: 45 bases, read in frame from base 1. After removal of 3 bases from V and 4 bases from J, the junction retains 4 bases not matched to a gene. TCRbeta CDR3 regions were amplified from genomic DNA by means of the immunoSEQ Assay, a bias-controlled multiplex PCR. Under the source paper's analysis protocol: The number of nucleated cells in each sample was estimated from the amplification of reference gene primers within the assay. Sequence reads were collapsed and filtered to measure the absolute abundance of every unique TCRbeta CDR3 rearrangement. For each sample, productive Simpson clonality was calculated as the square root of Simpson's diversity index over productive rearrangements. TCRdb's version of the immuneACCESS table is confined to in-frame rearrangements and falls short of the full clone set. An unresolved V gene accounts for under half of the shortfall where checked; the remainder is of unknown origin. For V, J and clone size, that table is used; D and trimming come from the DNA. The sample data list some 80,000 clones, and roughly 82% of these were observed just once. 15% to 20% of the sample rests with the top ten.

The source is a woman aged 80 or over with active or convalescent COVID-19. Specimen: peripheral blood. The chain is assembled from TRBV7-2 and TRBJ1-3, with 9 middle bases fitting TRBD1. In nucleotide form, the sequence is TGTGCCAGCAGCTTCGGGACAGGGAAAGGAAACACCATATATTTT. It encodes CASSFGTGKGNTIYF. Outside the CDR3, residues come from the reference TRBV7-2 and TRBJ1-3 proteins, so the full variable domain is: GAGVSQSPSNKVTEKGKDVELRCDPISGHTALYWYRQSLGQGLEFLIYFQGNSAPDKSGLPSDRFSAERTGGSVSTLTIQRTQQEDSAVYLCASSFGTGKGNTIYFGEGSWLTVV.